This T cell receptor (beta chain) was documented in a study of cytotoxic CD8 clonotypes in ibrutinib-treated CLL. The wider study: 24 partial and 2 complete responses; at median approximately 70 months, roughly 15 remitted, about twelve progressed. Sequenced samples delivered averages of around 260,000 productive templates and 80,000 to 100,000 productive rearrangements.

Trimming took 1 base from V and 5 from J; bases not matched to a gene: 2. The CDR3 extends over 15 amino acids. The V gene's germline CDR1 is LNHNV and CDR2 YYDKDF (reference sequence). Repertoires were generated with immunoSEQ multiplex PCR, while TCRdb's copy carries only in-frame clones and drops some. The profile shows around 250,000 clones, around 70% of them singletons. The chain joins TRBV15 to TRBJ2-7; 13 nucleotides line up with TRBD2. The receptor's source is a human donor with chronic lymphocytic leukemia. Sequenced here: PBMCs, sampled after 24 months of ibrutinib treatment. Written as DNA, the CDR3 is TGTGCCACCAGCAGAGGGACTAGCGGGAGTCACGAGCAGTACTTC. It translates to CATSRGTSGSHEQYF.